This T cell receptor beta chain was obtained from a study of OX40 agonist ivuxolimab in advanced cancers. Germline V CDR1 and CDR2: SGHTA, FQGNSA. The CDR3 extends over 11 amino acids. V lost 5 bases, J lost 3 bases, and 4 bases lay in between. This clone appeared a few times. Its antigen is not identified. The table came from immunoSEQ multiplex PCR; TCRdb's copy has only in-frame clones and leaves some out. This sample yields 65,000 to 70,000 clones, of which about nine tenths are seen a single time; less than 0.4% belongs to the top ten. Findings of the study overall: Patients who responded partially at 0.1-3.0 mg/kg showed clonal expansion ranking among the lowest. More expanded clones were seen, on average, in CD8+ T cells than in CD4+. Still undetermined is the antigen specificity of the expanded peripheral T cells.

The sequences come from CD4+ or CD8+ T cells sorted from blood, collected in a trial of the OX40 agonist ivuxolimab. This sequence was found in an adult with an advanced solid tumor such as melanoma, head and neck, liver or kidney cancer. The J gene is TRBJ2-5, the V gene TRBV7-2; D not certain. DNA for the CDR3: TGTGCCAGCAGCCAAGAAGAGACCCAGTACTTC. It translates to CASSQEETQYF. Combining the CDR3 with reference TRBV7-2 and TRBJ2-5 gives the whole variable domain GAGVSQSPSNKVTEKGKDVELRCDPISGHTALYWYRQSLGQGLEFLIYFQGNSAPDKSGLPSDRFSAERTGGSVSTLTIQRTQQEDSAVYLCASSQEETQYFGPGTRLLVL.